Each of the 20 T cell receptor beta chains below was sequenced from the same sample in a study of cytomegalovirus exposure and HLA in healthy donors. The study ran its PCR with 60 Vbeta and 13 Jbeta primers. Sequencing was performed with immunoSEQ multiplex PCR; in TCRdb, only in-frame clones are kept and a portion is missing. This sample's clone table lists around 140,000 clones. The sample taken for sequencing was PBMCs. These receptors were collected from a male donor in good health and CMV-seronegative.

The V gene is TRBV5-1, the J gene TRBJ2-3; 8 bases match TRBD2. The CDR3 runs to 13 residues. V was pared by 9 bases and J by 3 bases, with 6 bases of the junction left unmatched. Per the germline V gene, CDR1 is SGHRS and CDR2 is YFSETQ. In DNA, the CDR3 is TGCGCCACCGCGGGGGGCGTTACAGATACGCAGTATTTT. This gives the protein CATAGGVTDTQYF.

The chain couples TRBV29-1 to TRBJ2-1, with 10 nucleotides matching TRBD1. The germline V gene has CDR1 SQVTM and CDR2 ANQGSEA. Losses at the gene ends were 4 bases for V and 3 bases for J; bases not matched to a gene: 3. This CDR3 spans 14 amino acids. As DNA, the CDR3 is TGCAGCGTTGTAAGGGACAGGGGCTACAATGAGCAGTTCTTC. It specifies CSVVRDRGYNEQFF.

The chain couples TRBV18 to TRBJ2-7; D remains unclear. Germline CDR1 is KGHSH and CDR2 is LQKENI. V lost 6 bases and J lost 3, with 21 bases in between. CDR3 length: 16 residues. The CDR3 DNA follows: TGTGCCAGCTCCCAGGCCCTGGGCGTCCGAGACTACGAGCAGTACTTC. It specifies CASSQALGVRDYEQYF.

The genes are TRBV5-4 and TRBJ2-1; 12 bases are shared with TRBD2. Trimming cost V 2 bases and J 8 bases; bases outside gene matches: 8. CDR1 and CDR2 (germline): SGHNT, YYREEE (reference sequence). This CDR3 has 16 residues. The CDR3 here is CASSLSWTSGKDEQFF. The CDR3 nucleotides are TGTGCCAGCAGCTTATCCTGGACTAGCGGGAAGGATGAGCAGTTCTTC. The full variable domain, with the rest looked up from reference TRBV5-4 and TRBJ2-1, is ETGVTQSPTHLIKTRGQQVTLRCSSQSGHNTVSWYQQALGQGPQFIFQYYREEENGRGNFPPRFSGLQFPNYSSELNVNALELDDSALYLCASSLSWTSGKDEQFFGPGTRLTVL.

The J gene is TRBJ2-3, the V gene TRBV29-1; 7 nucleotides match TRBD2. The CDR3 loop spans 14 amino acids. The germline CDR1 and CDR2 sequences are SQVTM and ANQGSEA. V shed 7 bases and J 4 bases; nucleotides not matched to a gene: 11. This CDR3 is CSASHGTTSDTQYF. CDR3 bases: TGCAGCGCCTCCCACGGGACTACCTCAGATACGCAGTATTTT.

This chain joins TRBV6-1 and TRBJ1-5; 8 nucleotides agree with TRBD1. The CDR3 has 15 residues. Germline CDR1 reads MNHNS; CDR2 reads SASEGT. The V segment lost 10 bases and the J segment 7 bases; nucleotides outside the gene matches: 15. The CDR3 here is CATSWIGQGGQPQHF. The CDR3 nucleotides are TGTGCCACCTCGTGGATAGGACAGGGTGGACAGCCCCAGCATTTT.

The chain combines TRBV6-5 with TRBJ2-3; 12 nucleotides match TRBD2. The CDR3 loop spans 14 amino acids. Per germline, CDR1 MNHEY and CDR2 SVGAGI. The ends lost 5 bases at V and 8 bases at J; junction bases unmatched: 5. CDR3 DNA sequence: TGTGCCAGCAGTGCACTAGCGGGAGGAGGTACGCAGTATTTT. Translated, it gives CASSALAGGGTQYF.

This chain joins TRBV7-2 and TRBJ1-2; 7 bases match TRBD1. The germline gives CDR1 SGHTA, CDR2 FQGNSA. Trimming at V came to 2 bases and at J to 4 bases, leaving 4 bases not matched to a gene. The CDR3 contains 14 residues. CDR3 amino acids: CASSLNRGGYGYTF. DNA for the CDR3: TGTGCCAGCAGCTTAAACAGGGGAGGCTATGGCTACACCTTC.

The chain recombines TRBV19 with TRBJ1-5; 12 positions match TRBD1. J gave up 9 bases and V 4 bases, and 7 bases lay outside the gene matches. Germline-derived CDR1 and CDR2 are LNHDA and SQIVND (reference sequence). CDR3 length equals 15 residues. CDR3 in amino acids: CASSTGTGGSLPQHF. The DNA of the CDR3 is TGTGCCAGTAGTACGGGGACAGGGGGCTCCCTGCCCCAGCATTTT. The full variable domain, its missing parts supplied by reference TRBV19 and TRBJ1-5, is DGGITQSPKYLFRKEGQNVTLSCEQNLNHDAMYWYRQDPGQGLRLIYYSQIVNDFQKGDIAEGYSVSREKKESFPLTVTSAQKNPTAFYLCASSTGTGGSLPQHFGDGTRLSIL.

This chain uses TRBV4-2 with TRBJ1-2, with D maybe TRBD1 (5 bases). The CDR3 is 15 amino acids. Trimming shortened V by 0 bases and J by 2 bases, and 10 bases separated the two germline ends. Germline-derived CDR1 and CDR2 are LGHNA and YNFKEQ. CDR3 sequence reads: CASSQEGGVNYGYTF. CDR3 DNA: TGTGCCAGCAGCCAAGAAGGAGGGGTCAACTATGGCTACACCTTC.

V gene TRBV30 combines with J gene TRBJ2-2, with D tentatively TRBD2 (7 bases). The germline gives CDR1 GTSNPN, CDR2 SVGIG (reference sequence). The length of the CDR3 is 15 residues. V was shortened by 1 base and J by 7 bases, with 16 bases between the two germline ends. The CDR3 here is CAWSGTGRGSGELFF. The CDR3 DNA sequence: TGTGCCTGGAGTGGTACGGGGAGGGGGAGCGGGGAGCTGTTTTTT.

The J gene is TRBJ1-6, the V gene TRBV27; perhaps TRBD1 as D (5 bases). CDR1 is MNHEY, CDR2 SMNVEV, per germline (reference sequence). The CDR3 runs to 19 residues. The V end was cut by 3 bases, the J end by 0 bases, with 18 bases between. This chain's CDR3 is CASSFTGPTGPSYNSPLHF. In nucleotides, the CDR3 is TGTGCCAGCAGTTTCACAGGCCCAACCGGCCCCTCCTATAATTCACCCCTCCACTTT.

The chain couples TRBV10-3 to TRBJ1-1; TRBD1 aligns across 9 bases. Germline CDR1 reads ENHRY; CDR2 reads SYGVKD. The length of the CDR3 is 13 residues. Trimming removed 10 bases from V and 1 base from J; junction bases left unmatched: 4. In DNA, the CDR3 is TGTGCCACCCAACAGGGGGCGAACACTGAAGCTTTCTTT. As protein: CATQQGANTEAFF.

The chain recombines TRBV18 with TRBJ2-1, with a possible D match to TRBD1 (6 bases). The germline V gene encodes CDR1 KGHSH and CDR2 LQKENI. The CDR3 runs 14 residues. The V end was cut by 4 bases, the J end by 4 bases, with 11 bases between. CDR3 in amino acids: CASSLGQKYNEQFF. Here the CDR3 DNA reads TGTGCCAGCTCACTCGGACAGAAATACAATGAGCAGTTCTTC.

The gene calls are TRBV7-2 and TRBJ2-1; 9 nucleotides agree with TRBD1. The CDR3 extends over 14 amino acids. V dropped 4 bases and J dropped 7; count of bases not matched to a gene: 5. Germline V gives CDR1 SGHTA, CDR2 FQGNSA. CDR3 in DNA: TGTGCCAGCAGCTCCGGGACAGGGACGAATGAGCAGTTCTTC. Protein sequence: CASSSGTGTNEQFF.

V is TRBV30 and J is TRBJ1-2; 9 bases fit TRBD1. V was clipped by 3 bases and J by 8 bases; unmatched bases: 13. CDR1 GTSNPN and CDR2 SVGIG come from the germline V gene (reference sequence). This CDR3 spans 15 amino acids. The DNA for the CDR3 is TGTGCCTGGAGCTCGGGACAGGGTTTATCGGGGGGCTACACCTTC. Amino acids: CAWSSGQGLSGGYTF.

This rearrangement joins TRBV6-1 to TRBJ1-1; tentative D call: TRBD1 (5 bases). The germline V gene encodes CDR1 MNHNS and CDR2 SASEGT. With 2 bases removed from V and 1 base from J, the gap between germline ends came to 11 bases. There are 15 residues in the CDR3. Here the CDR3 reads CASSEKGWGNTEAFF. As DNA, the CDR3 is TGTGCCAGCAGTGAAAAGGGGTGGGGGAACACTGAAGCTTTCTTT.

The CDR3: CAGGTVSNQPQHF. Written as DNA, the CDR3 is TGTGCCGGCGGGACAGTAAGCAATCAGCCCCAGCATTTT. The chain couples TRBV28 to TRBJ1-5, with 7 bases lining up with TRBD1. V shed 11 bases, J shed 1 base, and the junction held 5 bases outside the gene matches. The CDR3 covers 13 residues. In germline, CDR1 is MDHEN, CDR2 SYDVKM.

The chain is built from TRBV7-8 and TRBJ2-7; 7 bases are shared with TRBD1. The CDR3 has 13 amino acids. J lost 5 bases, V lost 5 bases, and 6 bases had no gene match. The germline gives CDR1 SGHVS, CDR2 FQNEAQ. CDR3 in amino acids: CASSPGGGNEQYF. The CDR3 nucleotides read TGTGCCAGCAGCCCAGGGGGTGGGAACGAGCAGTACTTC.

V and J are TRBV7-3 and TRBJ2-2; 12 nucleotides match TRBD2. V shed 5 bases, J shed 4 bases, and the junction held 5 bases outside the gene matches. CDR3 length: 16 amino acids. Germline V CDR1 and CDR2: SGHTA, FQGTGA. The DNA for the CDR3 is TGTGCCAGCAGCCTCCGGACTAGCGGGGTCACCGGGGAGCTGTTTTTT. Its translation is CASSLRTSGVTGELFF.